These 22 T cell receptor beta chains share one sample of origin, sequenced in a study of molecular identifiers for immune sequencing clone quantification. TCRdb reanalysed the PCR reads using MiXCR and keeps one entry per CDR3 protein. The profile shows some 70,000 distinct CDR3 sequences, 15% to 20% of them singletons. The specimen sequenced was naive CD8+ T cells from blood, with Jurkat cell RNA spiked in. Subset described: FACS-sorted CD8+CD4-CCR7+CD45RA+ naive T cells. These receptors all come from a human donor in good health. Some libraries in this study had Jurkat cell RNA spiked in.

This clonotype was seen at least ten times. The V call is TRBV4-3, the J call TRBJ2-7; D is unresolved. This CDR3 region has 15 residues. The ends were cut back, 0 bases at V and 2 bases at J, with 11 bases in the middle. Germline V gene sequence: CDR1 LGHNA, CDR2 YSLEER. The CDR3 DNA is TGCGCCAGCAGCCAAGATCCCCTTGCGGCCTACGAGCAGTACTTC. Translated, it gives CASSQDPLAAYEQYF.

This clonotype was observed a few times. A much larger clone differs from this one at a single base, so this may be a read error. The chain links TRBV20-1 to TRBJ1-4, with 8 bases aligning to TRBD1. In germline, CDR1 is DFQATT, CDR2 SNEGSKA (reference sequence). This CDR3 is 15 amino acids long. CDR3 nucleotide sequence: TGCAGTGCTAGAGAAGGGACAGGTCCCAATGAAAAACCGTTTTTT. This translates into CSAREGTGPNEKPFF.

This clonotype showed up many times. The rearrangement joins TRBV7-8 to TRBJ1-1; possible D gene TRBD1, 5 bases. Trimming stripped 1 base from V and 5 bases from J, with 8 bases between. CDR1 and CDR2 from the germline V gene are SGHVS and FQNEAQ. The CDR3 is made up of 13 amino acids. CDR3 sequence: CASSLGGGTEAFF. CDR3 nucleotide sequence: TGTGCCAGCAGCTTAGGTGGGGGAACTGAAGCTTTCTTT.

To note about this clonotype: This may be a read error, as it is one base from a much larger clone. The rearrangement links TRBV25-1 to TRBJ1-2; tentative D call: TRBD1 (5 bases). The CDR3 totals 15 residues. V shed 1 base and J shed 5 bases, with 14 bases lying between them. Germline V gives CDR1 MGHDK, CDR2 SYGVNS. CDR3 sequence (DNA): TGTGCCAGCAGTGAATTGGGGGGGTGTCGGTATGGCTACACCTTC. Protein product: CASSELGGCRYGYTF.

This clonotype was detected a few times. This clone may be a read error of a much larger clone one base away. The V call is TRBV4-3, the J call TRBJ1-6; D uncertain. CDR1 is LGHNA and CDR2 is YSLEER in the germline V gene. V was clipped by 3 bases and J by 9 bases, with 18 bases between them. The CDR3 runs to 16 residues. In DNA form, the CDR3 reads TGCGCCAGCAGCCATGAATGGGCAGAGTTTTCTTCACCCCTCCACTTT. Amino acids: CASSHEWAEFSSPLHF.

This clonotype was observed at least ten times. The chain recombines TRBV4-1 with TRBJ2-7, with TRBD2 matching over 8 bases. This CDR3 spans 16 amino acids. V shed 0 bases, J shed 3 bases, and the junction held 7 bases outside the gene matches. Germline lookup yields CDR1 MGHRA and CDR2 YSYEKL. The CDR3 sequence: CASSQDRREGHYEQYF. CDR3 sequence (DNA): TGCGCCAGCAGCCAAGATCGTCGGGAGGGCCACTACGAGCAGTACTTC.

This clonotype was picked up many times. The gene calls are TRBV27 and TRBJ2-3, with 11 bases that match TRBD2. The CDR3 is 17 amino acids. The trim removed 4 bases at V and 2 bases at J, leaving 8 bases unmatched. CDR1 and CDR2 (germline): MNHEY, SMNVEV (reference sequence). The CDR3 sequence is CASSSKGLAVLTDTQYF. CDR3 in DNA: TGTGCCAGCAGTTCGAAGGGACTAGCGGTCCTCACAGATACGCAGTATTTT.

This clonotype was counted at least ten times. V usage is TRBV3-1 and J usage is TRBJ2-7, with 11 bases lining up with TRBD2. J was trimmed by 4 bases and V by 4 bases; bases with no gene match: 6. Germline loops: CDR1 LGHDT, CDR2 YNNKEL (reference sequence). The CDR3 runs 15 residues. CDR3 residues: CASSPVAGGMYEQYF. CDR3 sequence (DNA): TGTGCCAGCAGCCCGGTAGCGGGAGGGATGTACGAGCAGTACTTC.

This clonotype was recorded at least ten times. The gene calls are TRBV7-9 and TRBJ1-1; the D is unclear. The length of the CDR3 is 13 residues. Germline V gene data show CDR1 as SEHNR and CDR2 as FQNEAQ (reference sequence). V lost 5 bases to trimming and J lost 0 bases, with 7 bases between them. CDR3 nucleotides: TGTGCCAGCAGCCCCGCAATGAACACTGAAGCTTTCTTT. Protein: CASSPAMNTEAFF.

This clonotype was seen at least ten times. CDR3 residues: CASSQEGGGGYNEQFF. The CDR3 DNA follows: TGCGCCAGCAGCCAAGAAGGTGGAGGAGGCTACAATGAGCAGTTCTTC. V and J are TRBV4-1 and TRBJ2-1, with TRBD2 as a possible D gene (5 bases). The V end lost 0 bases, the J end lost 3 bases, and 12 bases lay between the germline ends. CDR1 and CDR2 from the germline V gene are MGHRA and YSYEKL. The CDR3 extends over 16 amino acids.

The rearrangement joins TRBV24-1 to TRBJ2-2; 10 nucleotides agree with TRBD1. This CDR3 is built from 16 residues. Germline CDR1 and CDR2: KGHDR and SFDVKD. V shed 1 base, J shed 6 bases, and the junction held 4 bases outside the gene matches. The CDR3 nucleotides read TGTGCCACCAGTGATTTTGGGGACAGGGGTCCCGGGGAGCTGTTTTTT. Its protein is CATSDFGDRGPGELFF.

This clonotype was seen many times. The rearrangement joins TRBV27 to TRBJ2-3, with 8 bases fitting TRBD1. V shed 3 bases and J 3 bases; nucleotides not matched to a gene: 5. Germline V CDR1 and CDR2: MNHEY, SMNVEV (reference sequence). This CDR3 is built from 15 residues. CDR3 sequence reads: CASSFQGAPTDTQYF. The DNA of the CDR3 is TGTGCCAGCAGTTTTCAGGGGGCGCCGACAGATACGCAGTATTTT.

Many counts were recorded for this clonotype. The CDR3 bases are TGTGCCAGCAGCTTAGTGGTTAGCGAGGCCTCCGAGCAGTACTTC. Its protein product is CASSLVVSEASEQYF. This sequence joins TRBV7-9 and TRBJ2-7, with D possibly matching TRBD2 (5 bases). V lost 1 base and J lost 6, with 16 bases in between. The germline gives CDR1 SEHNR, CDR2 FQNEAQ (reference sequence). The CDR3 totals 15 residues.

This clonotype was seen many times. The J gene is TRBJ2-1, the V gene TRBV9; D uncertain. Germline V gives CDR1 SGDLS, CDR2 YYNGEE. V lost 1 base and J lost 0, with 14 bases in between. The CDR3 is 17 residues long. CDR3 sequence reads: CASSVLRLPSSYNEQFF. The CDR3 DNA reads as TGTGCCAGCAGCGTATTAAGATTGCCGAGCTCCTACAATGAGCAGTTCTTC.

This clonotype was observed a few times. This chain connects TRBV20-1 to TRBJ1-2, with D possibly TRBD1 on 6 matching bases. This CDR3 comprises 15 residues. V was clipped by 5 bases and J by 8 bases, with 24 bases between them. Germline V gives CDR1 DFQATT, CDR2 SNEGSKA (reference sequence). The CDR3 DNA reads TGCAGTGCTCTCAACCGGACAGTTCGCATGAAGGGCTACACCTTC. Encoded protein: CSALNRTVRMKGYTF.

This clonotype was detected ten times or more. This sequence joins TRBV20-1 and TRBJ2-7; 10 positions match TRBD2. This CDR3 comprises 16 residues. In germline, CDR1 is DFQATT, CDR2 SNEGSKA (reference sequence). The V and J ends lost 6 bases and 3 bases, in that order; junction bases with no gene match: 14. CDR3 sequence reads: CSAKSLAGVWRYEQYF. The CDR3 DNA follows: TGCAGTGCCAAGAGCCTAGCGGGAGTCTGGCGCTACGAGCAGTACTTC.

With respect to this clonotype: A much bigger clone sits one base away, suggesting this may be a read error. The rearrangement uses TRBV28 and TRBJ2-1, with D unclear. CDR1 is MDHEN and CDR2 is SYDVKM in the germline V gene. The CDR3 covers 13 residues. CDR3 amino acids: CAGSLMAYNEQFF. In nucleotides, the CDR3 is TGTGCCGGCAGTTTGATGGCCTACAATGAGCAGTTCTTC.

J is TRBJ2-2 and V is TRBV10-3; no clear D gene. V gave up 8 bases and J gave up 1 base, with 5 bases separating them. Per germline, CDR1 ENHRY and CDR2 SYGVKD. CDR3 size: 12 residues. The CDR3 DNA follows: TGTGCCATCCGACAGAACACCGGGGAGCTGTTTTTT. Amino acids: CAIRQNTGELFF.

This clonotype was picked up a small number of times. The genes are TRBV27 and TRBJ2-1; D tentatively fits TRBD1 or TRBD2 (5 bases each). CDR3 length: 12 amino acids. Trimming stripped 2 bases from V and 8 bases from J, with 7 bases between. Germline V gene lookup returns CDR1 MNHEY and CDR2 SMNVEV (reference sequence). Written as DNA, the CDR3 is TGTGCCAGCAGTTTAAGGGGAGATGAGCAGTTCTTC. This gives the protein CASSLRGDEQFF.

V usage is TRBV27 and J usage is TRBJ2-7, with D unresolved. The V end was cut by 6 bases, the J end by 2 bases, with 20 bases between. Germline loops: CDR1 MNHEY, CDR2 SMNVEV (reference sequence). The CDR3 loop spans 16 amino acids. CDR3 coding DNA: TGTGCCAGCAGCTCAAGCTTGGGCCTATTAACCTACGAGCAGTACTTC. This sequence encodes CASSSSLGLLTYEQYF.

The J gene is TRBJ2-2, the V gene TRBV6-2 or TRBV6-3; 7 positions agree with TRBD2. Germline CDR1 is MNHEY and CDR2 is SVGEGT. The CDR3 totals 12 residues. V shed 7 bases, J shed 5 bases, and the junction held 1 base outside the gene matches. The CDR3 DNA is TGTGCCAGCACAGCGGGAACCGGGGAGCTGTTTTTT. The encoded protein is CASTAGTGELFF.

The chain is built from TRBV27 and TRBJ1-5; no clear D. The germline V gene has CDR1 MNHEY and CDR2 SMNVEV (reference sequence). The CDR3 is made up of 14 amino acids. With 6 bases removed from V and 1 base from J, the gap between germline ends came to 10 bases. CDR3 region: CASSPSGSNQPQHF. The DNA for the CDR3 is TGTGCCAGCAGCCCTTCGGGCAGCAATCAGCCCCAGCATTTT.